The clone carrying this T cell receptor (beta chain) was seen a few times. Its antigen is as yet unknown. CDR1 is MNHNS and CDR2 is SASEGT in the germline V gene. The CDR3 runs to 17 residues. V shed 7 bases and J 7 bases; nucleotides not matched to a gene: 21. These data are taken from a study of vaccination and CD4 T cells after COVID-19. On the study more broadly: Convalescent persons amounted to six males plus four females, two of whom were Hispanic.

Treatment reported: approximately 9-day PBMC culture with coronavirus spike peptide pools or control peptides (ViraFEST assay). Sequenced with the Oncomine TCR Beta short-read assay was DNA taken from cultured CD4+ T cells. Cultured CD4+ T cells were the source of extracted genomic DNA. TCRdb processed the PCR reads anew with MiXCR; each CDR3 protein has one entry. This sample has some 20,000 distinct CDR3 sequences, with about 44% found just once. Material: CD4+ T cells from blood, cultured in vitro, obtained before SARS-CoV-2 vaccination. The sequence was obtained from a human donor who had recovered from COVID-19. J is TRBJ1-2 and V is TRBV6-1, with TRBD1 identical over 7 bases. CDR3 in amino acids: CASNLHGGRGRLGGYTF. The CDR3 DNA reads TGTGCCAGCAACCTCCATGGGGGGAGGGGGCGCTTGGGTGGCTACACCTTC.